The clone carrying this TCR beta chain appeared many times. Its antigen is unknown. CDR1 and CDR2 (germline): SGHTA, FQGNSA. The CDR3 length is 15 residues. V was trimmed by 0 bases and J by 5 bases, leaving 13 bases between them. This sample is part of a study of Graves' ophthalmopathy and Graves' hyperthyroidism. The study's findings and limits: Detected in blood as well were most expanded thyroid clonotypes with frequency above 0.001.

RNA transcripts were the template, and TCR beta CDR3 regions were amplified from them. The workflow started with a first-round RT-PCR run with HTBI primers and then moved on to a second-round multiplex PCR. In TCRdb, the multiplex PCR reads were re-called with MiXCR into one record per CDR3 protein. Of hundreds of thousands of distinct CDR3 sequences listed, more than 20% are singletons. This chain joins TRBV7-2 and TRBJ2-5; D is unresolved. The clonotype comes from a woman aged 18-30 years with stable Graves' hyperthyroidism. Sequencing was carried out using peripheral blood. CDR3 residues: CASSLARLAAETQYF. The CDR3 region has the DNA TGTGCCAGCAGCTTAGCGCGACTGGCGGCGGAGACCCAGTACTTC. The complete variable domain, with remaining parts taken from reference TRBV7-2 and TRBJ2-5, reads GAGVSQSPSNKVTEKGKDVELRCDPISGHTALYWYRQSLGQGLEFLIYFQGNSAPDKSGLPSDRFSAERTGGSVSTLTIQRTQQEDSAVYLCASSLARLAAETQYFGPGTRLLVL.